The source of this T cell receptor (beta chain) is a study of blood T cell repertoires in COVID-19 (TCRdb year 2020). Context from the whole study: Collaborator samples came from the United States, Italy and Spain and covered acute and convalescent phases of COVID-19. The sample metadata nearly always contained a de-identified subject ID, COVID-19 status, age in years and sex. The samples were drawn from two sources: the first 160 participants of the ongoing ImmuneRACE study, and 1,254 subjects contributed by 6 global collaborators. The prospective study material was composed of cDNA or gDNA derived from T cells, B-cell-depleted T cells, or PBMCs. A freely available public database, intended as a resource for researchers studying the immune response to SARS-CoV-2, is where the repertoires were released. Where available, HLA class I and class II types were obtained from metadata supplied by the sample provider rather than from assay-based typing. Subjects who had been exposed to COVID-19, were actively infected with it, or had recovered from it provided the deeply sampled blood TCRbeta repertoires that made up the dataset.

According to the germline V gene, CDR1 reads SGHTA and CDR2 reads FQGNSA. V is trimmed back by 1 base and J by 2 bases, and the junction contains 2 bases that no gene match accounts for. The cysteine opens and the phenylalanine closes a CDR3 of 15 amino acids. The only DNA kept is the CDR3, 45 bases in frame from the first base. The immunoSEQ Assay, a bias-controlled multiplex PCR, was used to amplify TCRbeta CDR3 regions from genomic DNA. On the authors' methods: The number of nucleated cells in each sample was estimated from the amplification of reference gene primers within the assay. Sequence reads were collapsed and filtered to measure the absolute abundance of every unique TCRbeta CDR3 rearrangement. For each sample, productive Simpson clonality was calculated as the square root of Simpson's diversity index across productive rearrangements. The table was pulled from immuneACCESS by TCRdb, which kept in-frame rearrangements only. Such tables lose some clones; where checked, under half of the loss comes from unresolved V genes, and the rest has no known cause. The V and J calls and clone size were taken over from that table, and D and trimming were inferred from the DNA. Within this sample are around 140,000 clones, with roughly 76% of them counted one time only. The ten largest make up approximately 9% of the sample.

This clone has a handful of counts. Its antigen specificity is not known. No clone much larger than this one lies a single base away; base qualities are absent. Collaborating institutions collected whole blood in K2EDTA tubes following their own protocols. For TCRbeta analysis, collaborators shipped samples as frozen whole blood, isolated PBMCs, or DNA extracted from either of those sample types. The paper's findings and limits, for the study overall: The quantity of clinical and demographic metadata differed by source and by participant and was supplied without curation.

The TCR sequence derives from a woman between 45 and 65 years old with active or convalescent COVID-19. The sample consisted of peripheral blood. The V gene is TRBV7-2 and the J gene is TRBJ2-3, with 8 bases aligning to TRBD2. The CDR3 region: CASSLGGGTTDTQYF. The nucleotide sequence reads TGTGCCAGCAGCTTAGGCGGGGGGACCACAGATACGCAGTATTTT.